These T cell receptor beta chains were read from a single sample in a study of T-cell memory formation after mild COVID-19. TCRdb independently ran MiXCR on the 5' RACE reads; one entry per CDR3 protein. This table has some 49,000 distinct CDR3 sequences, 27% appearing once. Sequenced: PBMCs or a T cell subset sorted from them (not recorded which). The receptors derive from a man between 18 and 35 years old who had mild COVID-19 (a few samples of this study predate the infection). Cell type and time point are not known. The CDR3 runs from the conserved cysteine through the conserved F or W. The D gene is left open where the match is weak. For some rows the clone size is stated as once, few or many, or as a class when expanded; others skip it.

j_call	clone_size	d_call	v_call	cdr3_nt	cdr3_aa
TRBJ2-7	-	-	TRBV6-2/TRBV6-3	TGTGCCAGCTTTAAGGGGGGGAACTACGAGCAGTACTTC	CASFKGGNYEQYF
TRBJ1-2	-	-	TRBV7-9	TGTGCCAGCCGGGGTTATGGCTACACCTTC	CASRGYGYTF
TRBJ2-5	once	TRBD2	TRBV6-2/TRBV6-3	TGTGCCAGCAGTTACCGTAGCGGGGGGCCGGAGACCCAGTACTTC	CASSYRSGGPETQYF
TRBJ2-1	few	-	TRBV6-5	TGTGCCAGCAGTTACGGTCAGCCAAATGAGCAGTTCTTC	CASSYGQPNEQFF
TRBJ1-4	-	-	TRBV3-1	TGTGCCAGCAGCCCGGGGACGTCCGGCGGTGAAAAACTGTTTTTT	CASSPGTSGGEKLFF
TRBJ2-5	-	-	TRBV7-9	TGTGCCAGCAGCTTAGTTGGGACGGAGACCCAGTACTTC	CASSLVGTETQYF
TRBJ2-1	-	-	TRBV11-1	TGTGCCAGCAGCCCCACCTCCTACAATGAGCAGTTCTTC	CASSPTSYNEQFF
TRBJ1-6	-	TRBD1	TRBV4-1	TGCGCCAGCAGCCAAGATGGGACAGGCCAACCCCTCCACTTT	CASSQDGTGQPLHF
TRBJ2-5	-	TRBD1	TRBV7-2	TGTGCCAGCAGCCCACTGACAGGGTTCGAGACCCAGTACTTC	CASSPLTGFETQYF
TRBJ1-1	-	-	TRBV20-1	TGCAGTGCACACCTAGCCTTAGGACAGTCTTCAATGAACACTGAAGCTTTCTTT	CSAHLALGQSSMNTEAFF
TRBJ1-2	-	-	TRBV7-9	TGTGCCAGCAGCACGTCCCGATGGAGGGACGTAGGTGGCTACACCTTC	CASSTSRWRDVGGYTF
TRBJ2-5	once	-	TRBV11-2	TGTGCCAGCAGCCCCTCTGGGGGTCTAAAGACCCAGTACTTC	CASSPSGGLKTQYF
TRBJ1-2	-	TRBD1	TRBV5-1	TGCGCCAGCAGCTTGGACCCCAATACAGGGGAAGCTAACTATGGCTACACCTTC	CASSLDPNTGEANYGYTF
TRBJ2-3	-	-	TRBV7-6	TGTGCCAGCAGCTCTATCACGAAAGATACGCAGTATTTT	CASSSITKDTQYF
TRBJ2-2	-	TRBD1	TRBV7-3	TGTGCCAGCAGCTTCACGGACAGGGGAAGCGGGGAGCTGTTTTTT	CASSFTDRGSGELFF
TRBJ2-7	few	TRBD2	TRBV4-1	TGCGCCAGCAGCCAAGGGGGACTAGACTCCTACGAGCAGTACTTC	CASSQGGLDSYEQYF
TRBJ1-1	-	-	TRBV12-3/TRBV12-4	TGTGCCAGCAGTTTCGGGGGGCCGGCAGACGCTTTCTTT	CASSFGGPADAFF
TRBJ1-5	many	TRBD1	TRBV5-6	TGTGCCAGCAGCATGGGACAGATTAGCAATCAGCCCCAGCATTTT	CASSMGQISNQPQHF
TRBJ2-1	few	-	TRBV29-1	TGCAGCGTTGAGGGTCCTACAAGTTACAATGAGCAGTTCTTC	CSVEGPTSYNEQFF
TRBJ2-7	-	-	TRBV7-9	TGTGCCAGCAGCAAAGGTCCGGGCGAGCAGTACTTC	CASSKGPGEQYF
TRBJ2-5	few	-	TRBV11-3	TGTGCCAGCAGCTTAGTGGGAGAAGAGACCCAGTACTTC	CASSLVGEETQYF
TRBJ2-7	few	-	TRBV7-9	TGTGCCAGCAGCCCAGGGTTCGCATCCTACGAGCAGTACTTC	CASSPGFASYEQYF
TRBJ2-1	-	TRBD2	TRBV4-1	TGCGCCAGCAGCCAAGTTGCGGGGGGCCTTTACAATGAGCAGTTCTTC	CASSQVAGGLYNEQFF
TRBJ2-3	few	-	TRBV24-1	TGTGCCACCAGTGATACGGACTCTAGCACAGATACGCAGTATTTT	CATSDTDSSTDTQYF
TRBJ2-2	few	-	TRBV4-2	TGTGCCAGCCGGGACATCACCGGGGAGCTGTTTTTT	CASRDITGELFF
TRBJ2-4	few	-	TRBV20-1	TGCAGTGCAGCCGCGGACAGAATAAACATTCAGTACTTC	CSAAADRINIQYF
TRBJ2-1	-	-	TRBV14	TGTGCCAGCAGCCGGAGAGGGGGCTCCTACAATGAGCAGTTCTTC	CASSRRGGSYNEQFF
TRBJ2-7	few	-	TRBV5-4	TGTGCCAGCAGCTTGGGGCCGGGAGTCTACGAGCAGTACTTC	CASSLGPGVYEQYF
TRBJ2-3	-	TRBD2	TRBV12-3/TRBV12-4	TGTGCCAGCAGTGACCCTGGACTAGCGGGGGCCCTTAGCATAGATACGCAGTATTTT	CASSDPGLAGALSIDTQYF
TRBJ1-5	few	-	TRBV5-1	TGCGCCAGCAGCTTGAGTGGGACATATAATCAGCCCCAGCATTTT	CASSLSGTYNQPQHF
TRBJ2-5	few	-	TRBV4-1	TGCGCCAGCAGCCAACAGAAGCTCCCCGGAGAGACCCAGTACTTC	CASSQQKLPGETQYF
TRBJ2-2	-	-	TRBV24-1	TGTGCCACCAGTGCAGTGGCCAACACCGGGGAGCTGTTTTTT	CATSAVANTGELFF
TRBJ2-7	-	-	TRBV5-1	TGCGCCAGCAGCTTGGCCGGAGGGGCGCGGTACGAGCAGTACTTC	CASSLAGGARYEQYF
TRBJ2-4	-	-	TRBV6-5	TGTGCCAGCACCATGGGGGCCCAAAACATTCAGTACTTC	CASTMGAQNIQYF
TRBJ2-5	-	-	TRBV4-3	TGCGCCAGCAGCCCCTTTGGGTTGGCCCAAGAGACCCAGTACTTC	CASSPFGLAQETQYF
TRBJ2-3	-	TRBD2	TRBV4-3	TGCGCCAGCAGCCAGGTGGCGGGGGACCGTCCCGATACGCAGTATTTT	CASSQVAGDRPDTQYF
TRBJ2-5	-	-	TRBV7-2	TGTGCCAGCAGACCCGGTAGTGCGTACCGAGAGACCCAGTACTTC	CASRPGSAYRETQYF
TRBJ2-5	-	TRBD1	TRBV7-6	TGTGCCAGCAGCTTCGGAGACAGGGGTAGAGAGACCCAGTACTTC	CASSFGDRGRETQYF
TRBJ1-3	few	-	TRBV7-2	TGTGCCAGCAGCTCAGATGGGGGTGGTGGAAACACCATATATTTT	CASSSDGGGGNTIYF
TRBJ2-1	-	-	TRBV6-2/TRBV6-3	TGTGCCAGCAGTCAAACCCTGGGGCCGCTTGATCCGTTCTTC	CASSQTLGPLDPFF
TRBJ1-1	-	-	TRBV9	TGTGCCAGCAGCGCCAGTACAGGGTTTGAAGCTTTCTTT	CASSASTGFEAFF
TRBJ2-1	-	-	TRBV2	TGTGCCAGCAGAGGGTGGAGCTATGGGGTCTACAATGAGCAGTTCTTC	CASRGWSYGVYNEQFF
TRBJ1-4	-	-	TRBV12-3/TRBV12-4	TGTGCCAGCGGGGGGATCGATGAAAAACTGTTTTTT	CASGGIDEKLFF
TRBJ2-4	-	TRBD2	TRBV7-9	TGTGCCAGCAGCCCCGGGACTAGCGGGGGGTGGAACATTCAGTACTTC	CASSPGTSGGWNIQYF
TRBJ2-3	-	-	TRBV11-2	TGTGCCAGCAGCCCGGGACGGGGTGCCACAGATACGCAGTATTTT	CASSPGRGATDTQYF
TRBJ1-1	few	-	TRBV6-2/TRBV6-3	TGTGCCAGCAGCCGTGTGGCCAACGAGGCTTTCTTT	CASSRVANEAFF
TRBJ1-2	-	-	TRBV5-1	TGCGCCAGCAGCCATGAGGGGACCGAATATGGCTACACCTTC	CASSHEGTEYGYTF
TRBJ1-1	-	-	TRBV18	TGTGCCAGCTCACCACCCTATGGACGGAGGAACACTGAAGCTTTCTTT	CASSPPYGRRNTEAFF
TRBJ2-5	few	-	TRBV7-9	TGTGCCAGCAGCTTAGTCGTGGGACCCGAAGAGACCCAGTACTTC	CASSLVVGPEETQYF
TRBJ1-2	-	-	TRBV20-1	TGCAGTGCTCGGTCCCAAGGGGATGTTGGCTACACCTTC	CSARSQGDVGYTF
TRBJ2-7	-	-	TRBV20-1	TGCAGTGCTAGAGACGGACAAAAAGCTTACGAGCAGTACTTC	CSARDGQKAYEQYF
TRBJ2-2	few	-	TRBV12-3/TRBV12-4	TGTGCCAGCATCCCCAGGGGGGCAGGAACCGGGGAGCTGTTTTTT	CASIPRGAGTGELFF
TRBJ2-1	-	-	TRBV6-2/TRBV6-3	TGTGCCAGCAGTTGGGGGCAGATTTTAAATGAGCAGTTCTTC	CASSWGQILNEQFF